These 22 T cell receptor beta chains came from one sample sequenced in a study of blood T cell repertoires in COVID-19. Data came from immunoSEQ multiplex PCR; TCRdb stores just in-frame clones and leaves some out. The table has 250,000 to 350,000 clones, approximately 85% seen once. Sequencing was done on a sample of peripheral blood. Every receptor here comes from a human donor with COVID-19, enrolled during active disease. The donor label of this sample is uncertain.

The chain uses TRBV6-1 and TRBJ2-5; 7 positions agree with TRBD1. CDR1 is MNHNS, CDR2 SASEGT, per germline. Losses at the gene ends were 2 bases for V and 2 bases for J; bases not matched to a gene: 5. The CDR3 is 15 amino acids. The CDR3 spells CASSESWTGQETQYF. The CDR3 nucleotides read TGTGCCAGCAGTGAATCTTGGACAGGACAAGAGACCCAGTACTTC.

This clone was seen a single time. The V and J genes are TRBV30 and TRBJ2-7; 8 nucleotides align to TRBD1. The CDR3 spans 15 residues. The V segment lost 5 bases and the J segment 3 bases; nucleotides outside the gene matches: 12. Germline V gene sequence: CDR1 GTSNPN, CDR2 SVGIG (reference sequence). CDR3 DNA: TGTGCCTGGGCCCTCTCCGACAGGGGAAACTACGAGCAGTACTTC. Amino acid sequence: CAWALSDRGNYEQYF.

This chain links TRBV5-4 with TRBJ2-2, with a possible D match to TRBD2 (6 bases). V gave up 0 bases and J gave up 5 bases, with 11 bases separating them. The CDR3 is 15 amino acids. The germline V gene encodes CDR1 SGHNT and CDR2 YYREEE (reference sequence). CDR3 amino acids: CASSLARERTGELFF. As DNA, the CDR3 is TGTGCCAGCAGCTTGGCCCGGGAGCGAACCGGGGAGCTGTTTTTT.

The rearrangement links TRBV7-2 to TRBJ1-6; 8 nucleotides align to TRBD1. With V trimmed by 5 bases and J by 7 bases, 7 bases remained unmatched. Germline V CDR1 and CDR2: SGHTA, FQGNSA. The CDR3 sequence is 15 residues long. Here the CDR3 reads CASSPPGQANSPLHF. CDR3 sequence (DNA): TGTGCCAGCAGCCCACCGGGACAGGCAAATTCACCCCTCCACTTT.

V and J are TRBV24-1 and TRBJ2-3; 10 bases align to TRBD2. Looked up from germline, CDR1 is KGHDR and CDR2 is SFDVKD. The trim removed 5 bases at V and 0 bases at J, leaving 10 bases unmatched. The CDR3 is 18 amino acids. The DNA for the CDR3 is TGTGCCACCAGTGGTATTACGACTAGCGGGCTGAGCACAGATACGCAGTATTTT. It yields the protein CATSGITTSGLSTDTQYF.

The chain recombines TRBV30 with TRBJ1-5, with 7 bases aligning to TRBD1. This CDR3 is built from 14 residues. The germline CDR1 and CDR2 sequences are GTSNPN and SVGIG (reference sequence). V shed 1 base, J shed 7 bases, and the junction held 7 bases outside the gene matches. This CDR3 reads CAWSGQGTIQPQHF. In DNA form, the CDR3 reads TGTGCCTGGAGTGGACAGGGAACGATACAGCCCCAGCATTTT.

The chain couples TRBV2 to TRBJ2-7; D is unclear. CDR1 and CDR2 from the germline V gene are SNHLY and FYNNEI. CDR3 size: 15 residues. V lost 8 bases and J lost 2, with 19 bases in between. CDR3 nucleotide sequence: TGTGCCAGCCTCCCAGGTCTCCGCGCTACCTACGAGCAGTACTTC. Its translation: CASLPGLRATYEQYF. Combining the CDR3 with reference TRBV2 and TRBJ2-7 gives the whole variable domain EPEVTQTPSHQVTQMGQEVILRCVPISNHLYFYWYRQILGQKVEFLVSFYNNEISEKSEIFDDQFSVERPDGSNFTLKIRSTKLEDSAMYFCASLPGLRATYEQYFGPGTRLTVT.

This chain joins TRBV24-1 and TRBJ2-6; a possible D gene is TRBD1 (6 bases). Between the trimmed V and J ends, which lost 3 bases and 2 bases, there was a span of 10 bases. CDR1 and CDR2 from the germline V gene are KGHDR and SFDVKD. CDR3 length: 16 amino acids. The CDR3 DNA is TGTGCCACCAGTGATCCTACAGGGCCTGGGGCCAACGTCCTGACTTTC. Encoded protein: CATSDPTGPGANVLTF.

This chain uses TRBV10-1 with TRBJ1-5, with a possible D match to TRBD1 (5 bases). Per the germline V gene, CDR1 is WNHNN and CDR2 is SYGVQD (reference sequence). The CDR3 is 15 amino acids. V was trimmed by 0 bases and J by 6 bases, leaving 12 bases between them. Written as DNA, the CDR3 is TGCGCCAGCAGTGAGTCCTGGCAGGGTCGTCAGCCCCAGCATTTT. Translation gives CASSESWQGRQPQHF.

V usage is TRBV4-1 and J usage is TRBJ2-3; 10 bases align to TRBD2. Looked up from germline, CDR1 is MGHRA and CDR2 is YSYEKL. This CDR3 has 16 residues. The ends lost 3 bases at V and 2 bases at J; junction bases unmatched: 5. The CDR3 is CASSHGLAVHTDTQYF. In DNA form, the CDR3 reads TGCGCCAGCAGCCACGGACTAGCGGTACACACAGATACGCAGTATTTT.

The chain has TRBV29-1 and TRBJ2-2, with 7 bases lining up with TRBD2. This CDR3 has 12 amino acids. Per germline, CDR1 SQVTM and CDR2 ANQGSEA. After removal of 8 bases from V and 5 bases from J, the junction contained 5 bases not matched to a gene. The CDR3 coding sequence is TGCAGCTTTACTAGCGCTACCGGGGAGCTGTTTTTT. Protein: CSFTSATGELFF.

The rearrangement joins TRBV5-1 to TRBJ1-5; 7 nucleotides match TRBD1. This CDR3 is built from 16 residues. Germline V CDR1 and CDR2: SGHRS, YFSETQ. Germline trimming cut 1 base from V and 1 base from J; bases unmatched to any gene: 5. The CDR3 sequence is CASSLTGDGSNQPQHF. CDR3 DNA sequence: TGCGCCAGCAGCTTGACAGGGGATGGGAGCAATCAGCCCCAGCATTTT. Based on the CDR3 plus reference TRBV5-1 and TRBJ1-5, the full variable domain is KAGVTQTPRYLIKTRGQQVTLSCSPISGHRSVSWYQQTPGQGLQFLFEYFSETQRNKGNFPGRFSGRQFSNSRSEMNVSTLELGDSALYLCASSLTGDGSNQPQHFGDGTRLSIL.

The rearrangement uses TRBV7-2 and TRBJ2-5; tentatively, D is TRBD2 (6 bases). V lost 0 bases to trimming and J lost 4 bases, with 12 bases between them. Germline V gene data show CDR1 as SGHTA and CDR2 as FQGNSA. The CDR3 extends over 15 amino acids. CDR3 loop: CASSLASGIGETQYF. CDR3 nucleotides: TGTGCCAGCAGCTTAGCTAGCGGTATAGGAGAGACCCAGTACTTC.

This clone was observed a handful of times. The rearrangement uses TRBV4-2 and TRBJ2-1; 12 positions agree with TRBD2. Unmatched junction bases numbered 9, after V lost 0 bases and J lost 0 bases. The CDR3 extends over 20 amino acids. CDR1 and CDR2 from the germline V gene are LGHNA and YNFKEQ. Here the CDR3 reads CASSQDTGLAGYYSYNEQFF. The CDR3 region has the DNA TGTGCCAGCAGCCAAGATACGGGACTAGCGGGTTATTACTCCTACAATGAGCAGTTCTTC.

The chain carries TRBV5-1 and TRBJ2-3, with D possibly matching TRBD2 (5 bases). This CDR3 is 15 amino acids long. V lost 0 bases and J 4 bases, leaving 12 bases between the germline ends. From germline, CDR1 is SGHRS and CDR2 YFSETQ. CDR3: CASSLDGIDADTQYF. CDR3 nucleotide sequence: TGCGCCAGCAGCTTGGACGGGATAGACGCAGATACGCAGTATTTT.

The genes are TRBV10-1 and TRBJ1-1; possible D gene TRBD1, 6 bases. The CDR3 spans 13 residues. Germline V CDR1 and CDR2: WNHNN, SYGVQD (reference sequence). V gave up 6 bases and J gave up 1 base, with 9 bases separating them. CDR3 nucleotide sequence: TGCGCCAGCAGCCTGACAGGGAACACTGAAGCTTTCTTT. Translation gives CASSLTGNTEAFF.

V gene TRBV7-2 combines with J gene TRBJ1-2, with D maybe TRBD1 (5 bases). CDR1 and CDR2 (germline): SGHTA, FQGNSA. This CDR3 is 15 amino acids long. V was cut by 5 bases and J by 0 bases, with 13 bases left in between. CDR3 loop: CASSQPQTANYGYTF. CDR3 bases: TGTGCCAGCAGCCAGCCGCAGACAGCTAACTATGGCTACACCTTC.

In this sample, this clone turned up once. The V gene is TRBV6-2 or TRBV6-3, the J gene TRBJ2-2, with 10 positions matching TRBD2. Per germline, CDR1 MNHEY and CDR2 SVGEGT. The CDR3 covers 17 residues. After removal of 0 bases from V and 4 bases from J, the junction contained 5 bases not matched to a gene. Here the CDR3 reads CASSYSSLAGVTGELFF. DNA for the CDR3: TGTGCCAGCAGTTACTCGTCCCTAGCGGGAGTCACCGGGGAGCTGTTTTTT.

The rearrangement joins TRBV7-2 to TRBJ2-7; D is perhaps TRBD2 (6 bases). Trimming pared 0 bases from V and 7 bases from J, leaving 13 bases between. The CDR3 has 14 residues. Germline assignment: CDR1 SGHTA and CDR2 FQGNSA. For the CDR3, the DNA is TGTGCCAGCAGCTTAGCGGGAGGCCCGAGGGAGCAGTACTTC. Amino acid sequence: CASSLAGGPREQYF. Supplemented by reference TRBV7-2 and TRBJ2-7, the full variable domain reads GAGVSQSPSNKVTEKGKDVELRCDPISGHTALYWYRQSLGQGLEFLIYFQGNSAPDKSGLPSDRFSAERTGGSVSTLTIQRTQQEDSAVYLCASSLAGGPREQYFGPGTRLTVT.

This chain links TRBV21-1 with TRBJ2-1; whether TRBD2, the table's D call, matches the DNA was not checked. TRBV21-1 is termed a pseudogene. The CDR3 has 16 residues. The CDR3 reads CASIVDGGLGYNEQFF. The CDR3 DNA sequence: TGTGCCAGCATCGTCGACGGCGGGCTGGGGTACAATGAGCAGTTCTTC.

The genes are TRBV11-2 and TRBJ2-7, with no clear D. Deletions cut 5 bases from V and 5 bases from J, with 13 bases between. The germline gives CDR1 SGHAT, CDR2 FQNNGV. This CDR3 comprises 13 residues. In DNA, the CDR3 is TGTGCCAGCAGCCCAGCGACCCTTAACGAGCAGTACTTC. It is translated as CASSPATLNEQYF.

DNA for the CDR3: TGTGCCAGCAGTTTACGGGAAAAACTGTTTTTT. Translation: CASSLREKLFF. This rearrangement joins TRBV12-3 or TRBV12-4 to TRBJ1-4; D gene unclear. The CDR3 consists of 11 residues. V lost 2 bases, J lost 8 bases, and 3 bases lay in between.